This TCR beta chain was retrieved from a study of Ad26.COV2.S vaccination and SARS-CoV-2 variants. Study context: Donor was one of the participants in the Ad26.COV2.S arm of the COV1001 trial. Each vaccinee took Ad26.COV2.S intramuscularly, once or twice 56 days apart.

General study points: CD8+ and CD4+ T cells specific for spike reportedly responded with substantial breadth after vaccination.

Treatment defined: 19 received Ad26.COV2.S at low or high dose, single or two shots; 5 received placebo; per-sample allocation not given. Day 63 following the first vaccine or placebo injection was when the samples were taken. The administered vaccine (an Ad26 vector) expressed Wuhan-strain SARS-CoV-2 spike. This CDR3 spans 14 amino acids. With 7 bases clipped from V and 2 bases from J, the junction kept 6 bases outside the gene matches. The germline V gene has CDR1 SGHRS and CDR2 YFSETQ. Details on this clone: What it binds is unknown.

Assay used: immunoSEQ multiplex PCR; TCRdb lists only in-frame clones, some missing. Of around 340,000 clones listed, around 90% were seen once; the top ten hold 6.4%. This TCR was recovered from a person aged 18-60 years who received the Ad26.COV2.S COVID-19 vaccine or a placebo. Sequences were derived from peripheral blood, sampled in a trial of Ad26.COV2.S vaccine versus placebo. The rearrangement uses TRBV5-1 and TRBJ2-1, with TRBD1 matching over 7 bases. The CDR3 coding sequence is TGCGCCAGCGAACCAGGGGGTCCCTACAATGAGCAGTTCTTC. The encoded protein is CASEPGGPYNEQFF. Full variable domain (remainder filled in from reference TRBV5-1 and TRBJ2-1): KAGVTQTPRYLIKTRGQQVTLSCSPISGHRSVSWYQQTPGQGLQFLFEYFSETQRNKGNFPGRFSGRQFSNSRSEMNVSTLELGDSALYLCASEPGGPYNEQFFGPGTRLTVL.